The 18 T cell receptor beta chains presented below share a single source sample, sequenced in a study of shared clonotypes between healthy human individuals. Profiled with immunoSEQ multiplex PCR; TCRdb holds only in-frame clones, not every one. The table includes 1,400,000 or so clones, 98% detected once. Sequenced input: naive CD4+ T cells sorted from blood. Subset: CD45RA+ positively selected. The receptors come from a man aged 30-40 years in good health.

Points on this clone: This same CDR3 is encoded by further DNA sequences in the sample. V and J are TRBV19 and TRBJ2-7; the match to TRBD2 covers 12 bases. V dropped 8 bases and J dropped 4; count of bases not matched to a gene: 3. CDR3 length: 13 amino acids. Germline-derived CDR1 and CDR2 are LNHDA and SQIVND (reference sequence). Written as DNA, the CDR3 is TGTGCCAGTTCCGGGACTAGCGGGTACGAGCAGTACTTC. This translates into CASSGTSGYEQYF.

The chain joins TRBV7-9 to TRBJ1-2; 9 bases are shared with TRBD1. Per germline, CDR1 SEHNR and CDR2 FQNEAQ (reference sequence). J gave up 3 bases and V 5 bases, and 13 bases lay outside the gene matches. CDR3 length: 17 amino acids. The CDR3 nucleotides are TGTGCCAGCAGCCCTCCCACGGGACAGGGTTGGGACTATGGCTACACCTTC. Translation gives CASSPPTGQGWDYGYTF.

The J gene is TRBJ2-2, the V gene TRBV9, with TRBD1 matching 7 bases. This CDR3 has 16 residues. CDR1 is SGDLS, CDR2 YYNGEE, per germline. With V trimmed by 0 bases and J by 3 bases, 5 bases remained unmatched. Written as DNA, the CDR3 is TGTGCCAGCAGCGTAGGAGGGGGCTTCTACACCGGGGAGCTGTTTTTT. It specifies CASSVGGGFYTGELFF.

CDR3 protein: CASSFLRGPWEQYF. CDR3 DNA: TGTGCCAGCAGTTTTCTTAGAGGACCTTGGGAGCAGTACTTC. This chain connects TRBV28 to TRBJ2-7; D is ambiguous. The CDR3 runs to 14 residues. Germline CDR1 reads MDHEN; CDR2 reads SYDVKM. The germline V and J ends were trimmed by 3 bases and 7 bases, with 16 bases remaining between them.

This clone was seen once. The V and J genes are TRBV11-3 and TRBJ2-3; D might be TRBD1 (5 bases). V lost 6 bases and J 1 base, leaving 11 bases between the germline ends. Germline CDR1 reads SGHNT; CDR2 reads YENEEA. The CDR3 is 14 residues long. The CDR3 sequence: CASSLDSGTDTQYF. The CDR3 DNA sequence: TGTGCCAGCAGTCTAGACAGCGGCACAGATACGCAGTATTTT.

The gene calls are TRBV28 and TRBJ2-7, with 10 bases identical to TRBD1. Germline lookup yields CDR1 MDHEN and CDR2 SYDVKM. V lost 7 bases and J lost 3; bases outside the gene matches: 18. CDR3 length: 18 amino acids. The CDR3 DNA reads as TGTGCCAGCATTCAATTAGGAGACAGGGGGCGTCGGAGCTACGAGCAGTACTTC. Its protein product is CASIQLGDRGRRSYEQYF. The variable domain in full, with the rest retrieved from reference TRBV28 and TRBJ2-7, is DVKVTQSSRYLVKRTGEKVFLECVQDMDHENMFWYRQDPGLGLRLIYFSYDVKMKEKGDIPEGYSVSREKKERFSLILESASTNQTSMYLCASIQLGDRGRRSYEQYFGPGTRLTVT.

J is TRBJ2-7 and V is TRBV30; TRBD1 might be the D (5 bases). Germline V gives CDR1 GTSNPN, CDR2 SVGIG (reference sequence). V was pared by 4 bases and J by 0 bases, with 16 bases between. The CDR3 totals 15 residues. DNA of the CDR3: TGTGCCTGGACCACACGGACATGGAGCTCCTACGAGCAGTACTTC. Protein sequence: CAWTTRTWSSYEQYF.

V gene TRBV27 combines with J gene TRBJ2-5; TRBD2 matches 8 bases. Germline assignment: CDR1 MNHEY and CDR2 SMNVEV (reference sequence). The CDR3 is made up of 14 amino acids. V was pared by 7 bases and J by 4 bases, with 8 bases of the junction left unmatched. CDR3 nucleotide sequence: TGTGCCAGCACCCAAAGCGGGAGATTAGAGACCCAGTACTTC. It translates to CASTQSGRLETQYF.

As concerns this clone: Other DNA sequences in the sample encode the same CDR3. The chain combines TRBV11-2 with TRBJ2-7; D not certain. The germline V gene has CDR1 SGHAT and CDR2 FQNNGV. This CDR3 contains 13 residues. Trimming removed 1 base from V and 3 bases from J, with 7 bases in between. The CDR3 region is CASSLVGSYEQYF. The CDR3 DNA sequence: TGTGCCAGCAGCTTAGTTGGCAGCTACGAGCAGTACTTC.

A word on this clone: Other DNA sequences from this sample encode an identical CDR3 as well. The chain recombines TRBV28 with TRBJ2-2; unclear D gene. Germline CDR1 reads MDHEN; CDR2 reads SYDVKM. V was pared by 5 bases and J by 2 bases, with 3 bases between. There are 12 residues in the CDR3. CDR3 in DNA: TGTGCCAGCAGTCTAAACACCGGGGAGCTGTTTTTT. This gives the protein CASSLNTGELFF.

As to this clone: Other DNA sequences in this sample translate to the same CDR3. The chain carries TRBV18 and TRBJ2-7; D is uncertain. Germline CDR1 reads KGHSH; CDR2 reads LQKENI. V was clipped by 1 base and J by 2 bases, with 3 bases between them. CDR3 length: 12 amino acids. The CDR3 loop reads CASSPQTYEQYF. The CDR3 DNA reads as TGTGCCAGCTCACCACAGACCTACGAGCAGTACTTC.

The J gene is TRBJ1-5, the V gene TRBV23-1, with unresolved D. TRBV23-1 is treated as an ORF (open reading frame) with a function not yet certain. With 4 bases removed from V and 3 bases from J, the gap between germline ends came to 4 bases. This CDR3 contains 12 residues. The CDR3 loop reads CASSLLNQPQHF. As DNA, the CDR3 is TGCGCCAGCAGTCTACTCAATCAGCCCCAGCATTTT.

V usage is TRBV11-2 and J usage is TRBJ2-7; D might be TRBD1 or TRBD2, each matching 5 bases. CDR3 length: 15 amino acids. Germline CDR1 is SGHAT and CDR2 is FQNNGV. V lost 5 bases, J lost 2 bases, and 16 bases lay in between. DNA of the CDR3: TGTGCCAGCAGCCGAAAATGGGACCAAACCTACGAGCAGTACTTC. This codes for CASSRKWDQTYEQYF.

The chain combines TRBV18 with TRBJ1-2, with a possible D match to TRBD1 (5 bases). The CDR3 runs 12 residues. V was pared by 4 bases and J by 7 bases, with 10 bases between. Germline V gives CDR1 KGHSH, CDR2 LQKENI. Here the CDR3 DNA reads TGTGCCAGCTCACAGTCAGGGTTTGGCTACACCTTC. Its protein is CASSQSGFGYTF.

The chain joins TRBV2 to TRBJ2-3; D remains ambiguous. The CDR3 is 13 residues long. Germline V gene lookup returns CDR1 SNHLY and CDR2 FYNNEI. The V and J ends lost 6 bases and 0 bases respectively, with 7 bases between them. CDR3 in DNA: TGTGCCAGCAGCAGTGAAAGCACAGATACGCAGTATTTT. This encodes CASSSESTDTQYF.

The chain combines TRBV7-3 with TRBJ1-2; maybe TRBD1 (5 bases). The germline V gene encodes CDR1 SGHTA and CDR2 FQGTGA. The CDR3 extends over 13 amino acids. The germline V and J ends were trimmed by 8 bases and 7 bases, with 17 bases remaining between them. The CDR3 loop is CASSTTGEGGYTF. The DNA for the CDR3 is TGTGCCAGCTCGACAACGGGGGAAGGTGGCTACACCTTC.

The J gene is TRBJ1-1, the V gene TRBV28, with a tentative D call TRBD1 (5 bases). Trimming removed 3 bases from V and 6 bases from J, with 17 bases in between. The V gene's germline CDR1 is MDHEN and CDR2 SYDVKM. The CDR3 consists of 15 residues. The CDR3 reads CASSFGGPGRAEAFF. The CDR3, as DNA: TGTGCCAGCAGTTTTGGGGGTCCGGGGAGGGCTGAAGCTTTCTTT.

The chain uses TRBV6-4 and TRBJ2-1; no firm D call. Germline CDR1 reads MRHNA; CDR2 reads SNTAGT. The CDR3 is 13 residues long. V lost 2 bases and J lost 0, with 2 bases in between. CDR3 DNA sequence: TGTGCCAGCAGTGACGGCTCCTACAATGAGCAGTTCTTC. This sequence encodes CASSDGSYNEQFF.